This T cell receptor (beta chain) was identified in a study of cytomegalovirus exposure and HLA in healthy donors. Background on the study: There were some 380 genotyped donors. Of these, about 81% fell in the genetic ancestry cluster associated with self-reported Caucasian donors. Study conclusions and caveats: The only immune exposure information that was available was CMV serostatus. Roughly uniform depth of sequencing across donors was assumed in presence/absence analyses. In vitro assays verified that three CMV-associated chains recognized CMV antigens specifically.

On this clone: As yet, its antigen is unknown.

Germline assignment: CDR1 SEHNR and CDR2 FQNEAQ (reference sequence). This CDR3 has 15 amino acids. Between the trimmed V and J ends, which lost 5 bases and 4 bases, there was a span of 15 bases. Amplification used 60 Vbeta primers and 13 Jbeta primers. TCRdb's table, derived via immunoSEQ multiplex PCR, lists solely in-frame clones and lacks some. This sample yields 90,000 to 120,000 clones, of which around 77% are seen a single time; 4.2% belongs to the top ten. This clonotype was obtained from a male donor in good health and CMV-seronegative. The source material was PBMCs. The rearrangement links TRBV7-9 to TRBJ2-1; perhaps TRBD2 as D (6 bases). The CDR3: CASSPLAGPYNEQFF. CDR3 DNA: TGTGCCAGCAGCCCCCTGGCGGGACCGTACAATGAGCAGTTCTTC.